This T cell receptor beta chain was sequenced in a study of T-cell reconstitution after alpha-beta-depleted transplantation in children. Germline-derived CDR1 and CDR2 are SQVTM and ANQGSEA. The CDR3 is 15 amino acids. The V and J ends lost 3 bases and 1 base respectively, with 15 bases between them. Molecular barcoding with unique molecular identifiers was used for the TCRbeta library. TCRdb re-analysed the PCR reads in MiXCR, keeping a single row per CDR3 protein. The sample includes roughly 500,000 distinct CDR3 sequences, 12% seen only once; the top ten take around 6.1%. Sequenced here: PBMCs from the stem cell graft donor, sampled from the stem cell graft. The rearrangement joins TRBV29-1 to TRBJ1-1, with D possibly being TRBD1 (5 bases). This TCR was recovered from a human donor who donated a stem cell graft to a child with combined immunodeficiency. CDR3 protein: CSVESFSGQNTEAFF. The CDR3 bases are TGCAGCGTTGAGAGTTTTTCAGGGCAGAACACTGAAGCTTTCTTT.